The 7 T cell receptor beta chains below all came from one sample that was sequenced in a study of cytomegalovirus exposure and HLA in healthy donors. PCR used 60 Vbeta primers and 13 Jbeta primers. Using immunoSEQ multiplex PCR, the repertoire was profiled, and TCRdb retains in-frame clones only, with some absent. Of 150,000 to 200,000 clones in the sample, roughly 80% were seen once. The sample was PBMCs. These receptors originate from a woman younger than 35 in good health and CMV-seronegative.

CDR3 bases: TGCGCCAGCAGCTTGAGTCAGGGGGCCTATGGCTACACCTTC. This sequence encodes CASSLSQGAYGYTF. The chain couples TRBV5-1 to TRBJ1-2, with TRBD1 identical over 8 bases. CDR3 length equals 14 residues. J gave up 4 bases and V 1 base, and 3 bases lay outside the gene matches. The germline CDR1 and CDR2 sequences are SGHRS and YFSETQ.

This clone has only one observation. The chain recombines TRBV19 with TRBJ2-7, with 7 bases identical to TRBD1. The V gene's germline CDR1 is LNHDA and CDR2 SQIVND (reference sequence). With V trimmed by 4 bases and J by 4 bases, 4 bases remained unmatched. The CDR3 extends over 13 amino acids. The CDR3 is CASSKGRGYEQYF. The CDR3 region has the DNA TGTGCCAGTAGTAAGGGCAGGGGGTACGAGCAGTACTTC.

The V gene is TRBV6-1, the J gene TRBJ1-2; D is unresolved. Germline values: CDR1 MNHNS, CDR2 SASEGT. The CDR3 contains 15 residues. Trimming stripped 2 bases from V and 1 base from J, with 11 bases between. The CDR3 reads CASSEYAADNYGYTF. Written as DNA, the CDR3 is TGTGCCAGCAGTGAATACGCGGCAGATAACTATGGCTACACCTTC.

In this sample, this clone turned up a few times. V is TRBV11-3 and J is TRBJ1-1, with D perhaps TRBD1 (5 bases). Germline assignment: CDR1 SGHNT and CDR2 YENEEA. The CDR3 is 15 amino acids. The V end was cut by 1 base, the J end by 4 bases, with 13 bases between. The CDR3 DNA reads TGTGCCAGCAGCTTAGGTCTCAGGGAAATCACTGAAGCTTTCTTT. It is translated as CASSLGLREITEAFF.

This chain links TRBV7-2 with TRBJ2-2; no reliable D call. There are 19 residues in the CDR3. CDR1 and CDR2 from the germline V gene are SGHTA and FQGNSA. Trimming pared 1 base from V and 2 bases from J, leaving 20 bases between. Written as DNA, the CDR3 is TGTGCCAGCAGCTTAGTGTCTATCAGCCACTATCCTAACACCGGGGAGCTGTTTTTT. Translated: CASSLVSISHYPNTGELFF. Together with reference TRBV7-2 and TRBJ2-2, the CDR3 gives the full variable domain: GAGVSQSPSNKVTEKGKDVELRCDPISGHTALYWYRQSLGQGLEFLIYFQGNSAPDKSGLPSDRFSAERTGGSVSTLTIQRTQQEDSAVYLCASSLVSISHYPNTGELFFGEGSRLTVL.

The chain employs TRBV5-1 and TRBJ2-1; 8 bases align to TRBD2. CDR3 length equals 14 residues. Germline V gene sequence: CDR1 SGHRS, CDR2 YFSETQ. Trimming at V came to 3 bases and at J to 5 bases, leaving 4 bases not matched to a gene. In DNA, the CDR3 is TGCGCCAGCAGCTGGGCTAGCGGGCACAATGAGCAGTTCTTC. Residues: CASSWASGHNEQFF.

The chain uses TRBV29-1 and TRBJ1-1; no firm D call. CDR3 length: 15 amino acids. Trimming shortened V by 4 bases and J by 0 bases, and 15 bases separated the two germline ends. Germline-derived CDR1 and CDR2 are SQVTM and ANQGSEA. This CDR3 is CSVARFLEVNTEAFF. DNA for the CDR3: TGCAGCGTTGCCCGGTTTCTTGAAGTGAACACTGAAGCTTTCTTT.